One and the same sample provided the 16 T cell receptor beta chains below, sequenced in a study of tissue T cells after allogeneic stem cell transplantation. Sequenced by immunoSEQ multiplex PCR; TCRdb stores in-frame clones only, minus some. The table has roughly 8,700 clones, 45% seen once. The sample's time point: mouse harvest day 7 after allogeneic transplant. Tail vein injection delivered 10^7 T-cell-depleted bone marrow cells and 10^6 splenic CD5+ T cells. The specimen was gut tissue. All receptors come from a female BALB/c mouse given C57BL/6 T cells with graft-versus-host disease after an allogeneic hematopoietic cell transplant.

This clone was recorded once. Gene names refer to mouse genes. Read sequence stops 1 residue before the CDR3 end, and the germline J gene provides the missing end. The chain couples TRBV26 to TRBJ2-3; 8 nucleotides align to TRBD1. This CDR3 region has 13 residues. Per the germline V gene, CDR1 is KGHPV and CDR2 is FQNQEV (reference sequence). The ends lost 6 bases at V and 3 bases at J; junction bases unmatched: 2. CDR3 protein: CASSRQGAETLYF. The DNA read from the CDR3 is TGTGCCAGCAGCCGACAGGGGGCAGAAACGCTGTAT.

A note on this clone: Gene names denote mouse genes. The read ends 1 residue shy of where the CDR3 ends; the end is completed using the germline J gene. The chain carries TRBV23 and TRBJ2-1; TRBD2 reflects the table's D call only, with no check against the DNA. The CDR3 is made up of 16 amino acids. Germline-derived CDR1 and CDR2 are KGHTA and FQNQQP. CDR3 DNA, as far as it was read: TGCTCCAGCAGTCAATCCGCCTGGGGGGGCTATGCTGAGCAGTTC. It encodes CSSSQSAWGGYAEQF. Given in full, the CDR3 is CSSSQSAWGGYAEQFF.

As to this clone: The gene names here belong to mouse. The read ends 1 residue shy of where the CDR3 ends; the end is completed using the germline J gene. The chain is built from TRBV12-1 and TRBJ2-4; 10 nucleotides agree with TRBD2. Germline V gives CDR1 SGHSN, CDR2 HYEKVE. The CDR3 length is 16 residues. With 0 bases clipped from V and 0 bases from J, the junction kept 2 bases outside the gene matches. CDR3: CASSLGTGDSQNTLYF. Incomplete CDR3 DNA: TGTGCCAGCTCTCTCGGGACTGGGGACAGTCAAAACACCTTGTAC.

A note on this clone: The gene symbols are mouse symbols. The read terminates 1 residue ahead of where the CDR3 ends, so the germline J gene completes it. The rearrangement uses TRBV26 and TRBJ2-3; 8 bases map to TRBD1. With V trimmed by 2 bases and J by 3 bases, 1 base remained unmatched. Germline CDR1 is KGHPV and CDR2 is FQNQEV (reference sequence). The CDR3 consists of 14 residues. CDR3 sequence reads: CASSLQGAAETLYF. The CDR3 bases that were read are TGTGCCAGCAGTCTGCAGGGGGCGGCAGAAACGCTGTAT.

The sample holds a few counts of this clone. Here the gene names and germline are mouse. The read comes to an end 1 residue before the CDR3 does, leaving the germline J gene to fill in the end. V gene TRBV14 combines with J gene TRBJ1-1; D is possibly TRBD1 (6 bases). Looked up from germline, CDR1 is SGHDT and CDR2 is FRDEAV. V was clipped by 6 bases and J by 0 bases, with 9 bases between them. CDR3 length: 13 amino acids. The CDR3 bases that were read are TGTGCCAGCACGGGACAAACAAACACAGAAGTCTTC. The encoded protein is CASTGQTNTEVF. The complete CDR3 protein is CASTGQTNTEVFF.

This clone appeared a few times. Mouse gene names and germline throughout. The CDR3 end falls 1 residue outside the read, so it is completed with the germline J gene. The chain couples TRBV16 to TRBJ2-5, with D unresolved. Looked up from germline, CDR1 is SGHSA and CDR2 is FRNQAP. The V and J ends lost 0 bases and 5 bases respectively, with 3 bases between them. This CDR3 comprises 12 residues. The part of the CDR3 DNA that was read is TGTGCAAGCAGCTTAGACTTAGACACCCAGTAC. Its translation: CASSLDLDTQY. The complete CDR3 reads CASSLDLDTQYF.

This clone is medium-sized by share. Mouse names are used for the genes. Read data end 1 residue before the CDR3 end; the end is taken from the germline J gene. The rearrangement links TRBV23 to TRBJ2-7; the D call of TRBD2 is as the table states it, not checked on the DNA. Germline V gives CDR1 KGHTA, CDR2 FQNQQP. CDR3 length equals 15 residues. The CDR3 loop is CSSSQNWGGSYEQYF. Incomplete CDR3 DNA: TGCTCCAGCAGTCAAAACTGGGGGGGCTCCTATGAACAGTAC. The full variable domain, with the rest looked up from reference TRBV23 and TRBJ2-7, is DAAVTQKPRYLIKMKGQEAEMKCIPEKGHTAVFWYQQKQSKELKFLIYFQNQQPLDQIDMVKERFSAVCPSSSLCSLGIRTCEAEDSALYLCSSSQNWGGSYEQYFGPGTRLTVL.

This clone is categorized as medium-sized. Any gene name here is a mouse gene name. The read gets to within 1 residue of the CDR3 end, and the germline J gene fills in the rest. The chain has TRBV29 and TRBJ2-3; TRBD2 is a possible D gene (6 bases). Germline V gene lookup returns CDR1 MSHET and CDR2 SYDVDS. The CDR3 loop spans 15 amino acids. V was shortened by 6 bases and J by 0 bases, with 13 bases between the two germline ends. CDR3 bases read: TGTGCTAGCAGCCCCGACTGGTCTAGTGCAGAAACGCTGTAT. This sequence encodes CASSPDWSSAETLY. The full CDR3 reads CASSPDWSSAETLYF.

Turning to this clone: Genes and germline are mouse. The missing CDR3 end, 1 residue past where the read stops, is filled in from the germline J gene. The rearrangement joins TRBV1 to TRBJ1-6, with a tentative D call TRBD1 (5 bases). TRBJ1-6 is placed among ORFs of uncertain function. Trimming pared 3 bases from V and 3 bases from J, leaving 12 bases between. Germline V gene lookup returns CDR1 NSQYPW and CDR2 LRSPGD (reference sequence). This CDR3 spans 16 amino acids. The CDR3 bases that were read are TGCACCTGCAGTGCCCATGGCGGGGGCTATAATTCGCCCCTCTAC. It encodes CTCSAHGGGYNSPLY. The full CDR3 sequence reads CTCSAHGGGYNSPLYF.

A note on this clone: Mouse gene names apply. The CDR3 is cut off 1 residue early in the read; its end comes from the germline J gene. The V and J genes are TRBV13-2 and TRBJ2-2; 9 bases are a match to TRBD2. V shed 5 bases and J 6 bases; nucleotides not matched to a gene: 2. The germline V gene has CDR1 NNHNN and CDR2 SYGAGS (reference sequence). There are 13 residues in the CDR3. The CDR3 bases that were read are TGTGCCAGCGGGACTGGGGGTCCCGGGCAGCTCTAC. Its translation: CASGTGGPGQLY. The whole CDR3 reads CASGTGGPGQLYF.

As to this clone: The gene names here belong to mouse. The read comes to an end 1 residue before the CDR3 does, leaving the germline J gene to fill in the end. This chain joins TRBV24 and TRBJ1-1; a weak D match, TRBD1 (6 bases). The CDR3 contains 11 residues. Germline V gene sequence: CDR1 KGHTA, CDR2 FRNEEI. V lost 6 bases and J lost 4, with 6 bases in between. The CDR3 here is CASRQGTEVFF. The sequenced part of the CDR3 DNA is TGTGCCAGCAGACAGGGCACAGAAGTCTTC.

In its sample, this clone was seen a few times. Any gene name here is a mouse gene name. The read ends 1 residue before the CDR3 terminus; that terminus is restored from the germline J gene. The chain employs TRBV17 and TRBJ2-1; a possible D gene is TRBD1 (5 bases). Germline V gives CDR1 MNHDT, CDR2 YYDKIL. Trimming cost V 7 bases and J 10 bases, with 8 bases left between them. This CDR3 region has 10 residues. This CDR3 reads CASNRQEQFF. The CDR3 DNA, read in part, is TGTGCTAGCAATCGACAGGAGCAGTTC.

This clone was picked up a small number of times. Each gene name is a mouse one. The missing CDR3 end, 1 residue past where the read stops, is filled in from the germline J gene. The chain joins TRBV23 to TRBJ1-1; no DNA check was done on the table's D call, TRBD1. CDR1 is KGHTA, CDR2 FQNQQP, per germline. The CDR3 covers 14 residues. The CDR3 sequence: CSSSQDRANTEVFF. The CDR3 DNA, read in part, is TGCTCCAGCAGTCAGGACAGAGCAAACACAGAAGTCTTC.

About this clone: Any gene name here is a mouse gene name. With the read ending 1 residue before the CDR3 end, the germline J gene is used to fill in that end. The chain joins TRBV26 to TRBJ1-5; D remains ambiguous. This CDR3 has 13 amino acids. V shed 1 base and J shed 1 base, with 2 bases lying between them. CDR1 is KGHPV and CDR2 is FQNQEV in the germline V gene (reference sequence). The CDR3 loop is CASSLWNNQAPLF. The sequenced CDR3 bases are TGTGCCAGCAGTCTGTGGAACAACCAGGCTCCGCTT.

As for this clone: Gene and germline names: mouse. Read data end 1 residue before the CDR3 end; the end is taken from the germline J gene. J is TRBJ2-3 and V is TRBV26; D perhaps matches TRBD1 (6 bases). The CDR3 totals 13 residues. From germline, CDR1 is KGHPV and CDR2 FQNQEV (reference sequence). Trimming left V 6 bases short and J 1 base short, with 8 bases between. Partial CDR3 DNA: TGTGCCAGCAGACAGGGAGGTGCAGAAACGCTGTAT. Its translation is CASRQGGAETLY. The full-length CDR3 reads as CASRQGGAETLYF.

This clone ranks as medium-sized. Genes and germline are mouse. The read halts 1 residue ahead of the CDR3 end, with the missing end drawn from the germline J gene. The chain has TRBV13-2 and TRBJ2-7; D unclear. Trimming stripped 0 bases from V and 0 bases from J, with 7 bases between. The CDR3 spans 14 residues. Germline CDR1 NNHNN, CDR2 SYGAGS (reference sequence). The sequenced part of the CDR3 DNA is TGTGCCAGCGGTGATGCTAGCAACTCCTATGAACAGTAC. Its translation is CASGDASNSYEQY. The whole CDR3 is CASGDASNSYEQYF.